These 29 T cell receptor beta chains were sequenced from one sample in a study of TIL therapy for anti-PD-1-resistant metastatic lung cancer. This was the immunoSEQ v3 assay. Using immunoSEQ multiplex PCR, the repertoire was profiled, and TCRdb retains in-frame clones only, with some absent. The data hold approximately 16,000 clones, with over 70% observed a single time. The time point here: pre-treatment sample, taken before nivolumab and TIL therapy. The sample in question was blood, obtained at baseline. These receptors were obtained from a person aged 30 to 80 with non-small cell lung cancer.

CDR3 coding DNA: TGTGCCAGCAGTGAGGTGCAGGGCAGAGGGAGCTATGGCTACACCTTC. Encoded protein: CASSEVQGRGSYGYTF. The chain recombines TRBV6-1 with TRBJ1-2, with D possibly matching TRBD1 (5 bases). The CDR3 length is 16 residues. Germline lookup yields CDR1 MNHNS and CDR2 SASEGT. Trimming pared 3 bases from V and 4 bases from J, leaving 18 bases between.

This chain joins TRBV6-1 and TRBJ1-4; tentatively, D is TRBD1 (6 bases). The CDR3 covers 13 residues. V was cut by 9 bases and J by 7 bases, with 15 bases left in between. Germline V CDR1 and CDR2: MNHNS, SASEGT. The CDR3 DNA sequence: TGTGCCAGTACCCGAGGGGGAGTTGAAAAACTGTTTTTT. This encodes CASTRGGVEKLFF.

This clone was observed a single time. Relative to the germline gene, one junction end is altered; a read error may explain this. The chain links TRBV6-5 to TRBJ2-1; 9 bases map to TRBD2. The germline CDR1 and CDR2 sequences are MNHEY and SVGAGI. The CDR3 has 14 amino acids. This chain's CDR3 is CASRTSGRNNEQLF. Here the CDR3 DNA reads TGTGCCAGCAGAACTAGCGGGCGCAACAATGAGCAGCTCTTC.

This clone was detected once. The J gene is TRBJ2-2, the V gene TRBV11-3; 9 bases map to TRBD2. This CDR3 contains 16 residues. Germline V gives CDR1 SGHNT, CDR2 YENEEA. The trim removed 4 bases at V and 2 bases at J, leaving 5 bases unmatched. The CDR3 is CASSYSGLANTGELFF. The DNA for the CDR3 is TGTGCCAGCAGCTACTCGGGACTAGCAAACACCGGGGAGCTGTTTTTT.

CDR3 nucleotide sequence: TGTGCCAGCAGCTCTAGCGGAGGGGGGGAGACCCAGTACTTC. Residues: CASSSSGGGETQYF. This chain uses TRBV5-4 with TRBJ2-5, with D possibly TRBD2 on 7 matching bases. This CDR3 has 14 residues. Trimming removed 3 bases from V and 5 bases from J, with 14 bases in between. Germline CDR1 and CDR2: SGHNT and YYREEE (reference sequence).

The V gene is TRBV11-3, the J gene TRBJ2-2, with a possible D match to TRBD1 (5 bases). CDR1 is SGHNT, CDR2 YENEEA, per germline. The CDR3 extends over 12 amino acids. V gave up 5 bases and J gave up 4 bases, with 5 bases separating them. CDR3 protein: CASSTGTGELFF. CDR3 sequence (DNA): TGTGCCAGCAGCACAGGCACCGGGGAGCTGTTTTTT.

Points on this clone: Other DNA sequences from this sample encode an identical CDR3 as well. The chain is built from TRBV7-9 and TRBJ2-5, with 10 bases identical to TRBD1. Trimming cost V 6 bases and J 4 bases; bases outside gene matches: 20. The CDR3 is 19 residues long. Per germline, CDR1 SEHNR and CDR2 FQNEAQ (reference sequence). The CDR3 loop is CASSTGRPGTGAKGETQYF. The CDR3 DNA is TGTGCCAGCAGTACCGGCAGACCTGGGACAGGGGCGAAAGGAGAGACCCAGTACTTC.

The rearrangement joins TRBV29-1 to TRBJ1-2, with D possibly TRBD1 on 5 matching bases. The CDR3 runs to 13 residues. Trimming left V 6 bases short and J 4 bases short, with 15 bases between. Germline CDR1 reads SQVTM; CDR2 reads ANQGSEA. This chain's CDR3 is CSVALGQLYGYTF. The CDR3 coding sequence is TGCAGCGTCGCTTTAGGACAACTCTATGGCTACACCTTC.

The chain has TRBV7-2 and TRBJ2-7, with 14 bases fitting TRBD2. The CDR3 length is 16 residues. With 4 bases clipped from V and 4 bases from J, the junction kept 6 bases outside the gene matches. CDR1 and CDR2 (germline): SGHTA, FQGNSA. The CDR3 protein is CASSSIGLAGGYEQYF. The CDR3 DNA follows: TGTGCCAGCAGCTCAATCGGACTAGCGGGGGGTTACGAGCAGTACTTC. Complete variable domain (other parts from reference TRBV7-2 and TRBJ2-7): GAGVSQSPSNKVTEKGKDVELRCDPISGHTALYWYRQSLGQGLEFLIYFQGNSAPDKSGLPSDRFSAERTGGSVSTLTIQRTQQEDSAVYLCASSSIGLAGGYEQYFGPGTRLTVT.

The rearrangement links TRBV19 to TRBJ2-5; maybe TRBD2 (6 bases). Germline loops: CDR1 LNHDA, CDR2 SQIVND (reference sequence). V dropped 4 bases and J dropped 1 base, with 10 bases sitting between them. The CDR3 runs to 14 residues. CDR3 sequence (DNA): TGTGCCAGTAGTACGGGACTTGCCCAAGAGACCCAGTACTTC. Translation gives CASSTGLAQETQYF.

The V gene is TRBV6-6, the J gene TRBJ2-7, with a tentative D call TRBD1 (6 bases). The V end lost 2 bases, the J end lost 2 bases, and 13 bases lay between the germline ends. Germline loops: CDR1 MNHNY, CDR2 SVGAGI (reference sequence). The CDR3 runs 15 residues. The CDR3 protein is CASSYPRTAAYEQYF. CDR3 nucleotide sequence: TGTGCCAGCAGTTACCCGAGGACAGCGGCCTACGAGCAGTACTTC.

A remark on this clone: At one boundary the junction diverges from the germline segment, which might be a read error. This chain connects TRBV19 to TRBJ2-7; 7 positions agree with TRBD1. This CDR3 region has 14 residues. Germline V gene data show CDR1 as LNHDA and CDR2 as SQIVND (reference sequence). The CDR3 DNA reads as TGTGCCAGTAATATATACGGACAGGCAGACGAGCAGTACTTC. Its translation: CASNIYGQADEQYF. The variable domain in full, completed from reference TRBV19 and TRBJ2-7, reads DGGITQSPKYLFRKEGQNVTLSCEQNLNHDAMYWYRQDPGQGLRLIYYSQIVNDFQKGDIAEGYSVSREKKESFPLTVTSAQKNPTAFYLCASNIYGQADEQYFGPGTRLTVT.

The gene calls are TRBV6-5 and TRBJ2-1; D might be TRBD1 (6 bases). The CDR3 totals 14 residues. V lost 6 bases, J lost 0 bases, and 9 bases lay in between. Germline V gives CDR1 MNHEY, CDR2 SVGAGI. The CDR3 sequence: CASRGHSSYNEQFF. CDR3 DNA sequence: TGTGCCAGCAGGGGACATAGCTCCTACAATGAGCAGTTCTTC.

The chain couples TRBV5-1 to TRBJ1-2, with TRBD1 as a possible D gene (5 bases). Germline CDR1 reads SGHRS; CDR2 reads YFSETQ. The CDR3 totals 14 residues. The V gene lost 0 bases and the J gene lost 6 bases, with 12 bases spanning the gap. In DNA, the CDR3 is TGCGCCAGCAGCTTGGGAGTAGGGGAGGATGGCTACACCTTC. It yields the protein CASSLGVGEDGYTF.

The J gene is TRBJ2-1, the V gene TRBV10-2; 8 nucleotides align to TRBD2. This CDR3 spans 15 amino acids. Unmatched junction bases numbered 6, after V lost 2 bases and J lost 6 bases. Germline assignment: CDR1 WSHSY and CDR2 SAAADI. CDR3 sequence: CASSEKSGGGNEQFF. DNA of the CDR3: TGCGCCAGCAGTGAGAAGAGCGGGGGAGGCAATGAGCAGTTCTTC.

The chain has TRBV6-5 and TRBJ1-5; perhaps TRBD1 as D (5 bases). Trimming took off 0 bases at V and 0 bases at J, with 6 bases between the two ends. Germline CDR1 MNHEY, CDR2 SVGAGI. CDR3 length equals 15 residues. The CDR3 nucleotides are TGTGCCAGCAGTTACTCGGGGGATAGCAATCAGCCCCAGCATTTT. The encoded protein is CASSYSGDSNQPQHF.

The chain couples TRBV13 to TRBJ2-7, with TRBD1 as a possible D gene (6 bases). The CDR3 sequence is 14 residues long. Germline V lookup: CDR1 PRHDT, CDR2 FYEKMQ (reference sequence). Trimming took 5 bases from V and 4 from J, leaving 15 bases between them. CDR3 protein: CASSNSRDNYEQYF. CDR3 nucleotide sequence: TGTGCCAGCAGCAACAGTCGGGACAATTACGAGCAGTACTTC.

The chain joins TRBV6-1 to TRBJ2-7; 9 bases are a match to TRBD2. With 6 bases clipped from V and 6 bases from J, the junction kept 12 bases outside the gene matches. CDR3 size: 15 residues. Germline lookup yields CDR1 MNHNS and CDR2 SASEGT. The CDR3 coding sequence is TGTGCCAGCAGCGAGAGACCTAGCGGGGCTGGCGAGCAGTACTTC. As protein: CASSERPSGAGEQYF.

The chain uses TRBV9 and TRBJ2-5; unclear D gene. V was shortened by 0 bases and J by 4 bases, with 13 bases between the two germline ends. The length of the CDR3 is 15 residues. CDR1 and CDR2 from the germline V gene are SGDLS and YYNGEE. The CDR3 is CASSVVGTQRETQYF. The DNA of the CDR3 is TGTGCCAGCAGCGTAGTGGGCACTCAAAGAGAGACCCAGTACTTC.

This chain links TRBV7-8 with TRBJ2-7; TRBD1 matches 9 bases. Germline V lookup: CDR1 SGHVS, CDR2 FQNEAQ. There are 14 residues in the CDR3. J was trimmed by 3 bases and V by 5 bases; bases with no gene match: 5. The CDR3 loop reads CASSTGQGDYEQYF. CDR3 nucleotide sequence: TGTGCCAGCAGCACGGGACAGGGAGACTACGAGCAGTACTTC.

This chain uses TRBV27 with TRBJ2-5; 10 bases align to TRBD1. The CDR3 is 14 amino acids. With 8 bases clipped from V and 5 bases from J, the junction kept 8 bases outside the gene matches. Germline lookup yields CDR1 MNHEY and CDR2 SMNVEV (reference sequence). CDR3 bases: TGTGCCAGCCAAAAGACAGGGGGCTGGGAGACCCAGTACTTC. It encodes CASQKTGGWETQYF.

The table lists this clone with a count of one. The rearrangement links TRBV5-4 to TRBJ2-5; D may be TRBD2 (5 bases). The V and J ends lost 4 bases and 2 bases respectively, with 12 bases between them. The CDR3 runs 14 residues. The germline gives CDR1 SGHNT, CDR2 YYREEE (reference sequence). The CDR3 region has the DNA TGTGCCAGCAGCCCCGGACTGTCGCAAGAGACCCAGTACTTC. As protein: CASSPGLSQETQYF.

V is TRBV11-3 and J is TRBJ1-3, with 7 bases fitting TRBD1. The CDR3 sequence is 14 residues long. Per the germline V gene, CDR1 is SGHNT and CDR2 is YENEEA. The J segment lost 2 bases and the V segment lost 10 bases, leaving 8 bases of the junction unmatched. CDR3 nucleotides: TGTGCCACACAACAGGGGCCCACTGGAAACACCATATATTTT. Translating gives CATQQGPTGNTIYF.

This chain connects TRBV30 to TRBJ2-4; 7 bases are a match to TRBD1. The CDR3 extends over 14 amino acids. J was trimmed by 1 base and V by 4 bases; bases with no gene match: 4. Germline V lookup: CDR1 GTSNPN, CDR2 SVGIG (reference sequence). Here the CDR3 DNA reads TGTGCCTGGACAGGGGGATCGGCCAAAAACATTCAGTACTTC. Its protein product is CAWTGGSAKNIQYF.

This chain joins TRBV9 and TRBJ2-7; D might be TRBD1 (5 bases). CDR3 length equals 14 residues. CDR1 SGDLS and CDR2 YYNGEE come from the germline V gene. Trimming removed 4 bases at V and 0 bases at J, with 11 bases between. This CDR3 reads CASSITDSSYEQYF. The CDR3 coding sequence is TGTGCCAGCAGCATAACAGACAGCTCCTACGAGCAGTACTTC.

A single count supports this clone. The V and J genes are TRBV30 and TRBJ2-3; 8 bases align to TRBD1. V lost 3 bases and J lost 1; bases outside the gene matches: 0. From germline, CDR1 is GTSNPN and CDR2 SVGIG (reference sequence). This CDR3 has 13 amino acids. The chain's CDR3 is CAWRDRGTDTQYF. As DNA, the CDR3 is TGTGCCTGGAGGGACAGGGGCACAGATACGCAGTATTTT.

The chain links TRBV7-9 to TRBJ1-4; D remains ambiguous. The V end was cut by 1 base, the J end by 0 bases, with 9 bases between. Germline assignment: CDR1 SEHNR and CDR2 FQNEAQ (reference sequence). CDR3 size: 16 residues. The CDR3 DNA sequence: TGTGCCAGCAGCTTAGGGATCAGTGCAACTAATGAAAAACTGTTTTTT. It translates to CASSLGISATNEKLFF. Full variable domain (outside the CDR3, taken from reference TRBV7-9 and TRBJ1-4): DTGVSQNPRHKITKRGQNVTFRCDPISEHNRLYWYRQTLGQGPEFLTYFQNEAQLEKSRLLSDRFSAERPKGSFSTLEIQRTEQGDSAMYLCASSLGISATNEKLFFGSGTQLSVL.

The chain carries TRBV4-1 and TRBJ1-3; TRBD1 matches at 7 bases. The germline V gene encodes CDR1 MGHRA and CDR2 YSYEKL. The CDR3 is 16 residues long. J gave up 4 bases and V 4 bases, and 10 bases lay outside the gene matches. The CDR3 region has the DNA TGCGCCAGCAGCCGAGCTGGAGGGGGCGAGGGAAACACCATATATTTT. This encodes CASSRAGGGEGNTIYF.

The rearrangement links TRBV5-1 to TRBJ1-1, with 9 positions matching TRBD1. Trimming cost V 3 bases and J 8 bases; bases outside gene matches: 14. Germline loops: CDR1 SGHRS, CDR2 YFSETQ. CDR3 size: 16 residues. The CDR3 region is CASSSLQGTGRREAFF. The CDR3 nucleotides are TGCGCCAGCAGCTCACTCCAAGGGACAGGGCGCCGGGAAGCTTTCTTT.